The entry below gives a single TCR beta chain sequence along with its context. The antigen remains unidentified. CDR3 length: 15 residues. The V end was cut by 4 bases, the J end by 4 bases, with 14 bases between. Germline CDR1 reads SGHKS; CDR2 reads YYEKEE (reference sequence). Using genomic DNA as the template, TCR beta VDJ and CDR3 profiling was carried out. TCRdb independently ran MiXCR on the reads; one entry per CDR3 protein. The repertoire holds about 160,000 distinct CDR3 sequences, with over 70% as singletons. This entry belongs to a study of CD8+CD57+ T cells in acquired aplastic anemia. General observations from the study: The number of CD8+ CDR3 sequences shared by patients and controls was twenty-nine.

Patients chosen for sequencing had shown CD8+CD57+ cell expansion by flow cytometry. The chain employs TRBV5-5 and TRBJ2-2; D is possibly TRBD2 (5 bases). This TCR was recovered from a human donor with aplastic anemia. Sequenced sample: sorted CD4+, CD8+, or CD8+CD57+ T cells (not recorded which) from PBMCs. DNA for the CDR3: TGTGCCAGCAGCCAAGTTGAGGGTGCCACCGGGGAGCTGTTTTTT. This translates into CASSQVEGATGELFF. The full variable domain, completed using reference TRBV5-5 and TRBJ2-2, is DAGVTQSPTHLIKTRGQQVTLRCSPISGHKSVSWYQQVLGQGPQFIFQYYEKEERGRGNFPDRFSARQFPNYSSELNVNALLLGDSALYLCASSQVEGATGELFFGEGSRLTVL.